What follows describes a single TCR beta chain. Its cognate antigen is unknown. These data belong to a study of radiotherapy plus CTLA-4 blockade in lung cancer. General study findings and limits: The best predictor of response was reported to be early blood T cell clone dynamics, with interferon-beta.

Germline-derived CDR1 and CDR2 are WNHNN and SYGVQD (reference sequence). This CDR3 has 14 amino acids. Trimming cost V 4 bases and J 6 bases, with 13 bases left between them. The method was immunoSEQ multiplex PCR; TCRdb's version includes in-frame clones alone and lacks a portion of them. Among roughly 50,000 clones listed, roughly 90% were seen once. This receptor was taken from a human donor with non-small cell lung cancer that progressed on radiotherapy plus ipilimumab. Some clones in this sample may be carry-over from other donors' samples. This sequence joins TRBV10-1 and TRBJ2-4; D gene ambiguous. Sequencing used peripheral blood, obtained from a patient treated with radiotherapy plus ipilimumab. This CDR3 reads CASSVAGLGNIQYF. CDR3 coding DNA: TGCGCCAGCAGTGTGGCCGGGTTGGGAAACATTCAGTACTTC.